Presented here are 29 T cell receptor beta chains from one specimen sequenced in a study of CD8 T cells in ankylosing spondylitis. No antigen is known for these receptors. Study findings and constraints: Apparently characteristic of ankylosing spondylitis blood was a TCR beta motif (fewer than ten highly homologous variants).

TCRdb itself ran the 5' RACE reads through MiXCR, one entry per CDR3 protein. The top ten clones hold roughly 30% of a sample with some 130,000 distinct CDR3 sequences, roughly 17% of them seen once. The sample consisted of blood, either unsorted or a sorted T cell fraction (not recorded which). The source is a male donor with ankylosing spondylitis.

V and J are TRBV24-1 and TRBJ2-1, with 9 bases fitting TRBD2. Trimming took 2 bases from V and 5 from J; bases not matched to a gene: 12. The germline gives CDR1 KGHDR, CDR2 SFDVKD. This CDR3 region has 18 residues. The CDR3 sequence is CATSDSPVGLAGNNEQFF. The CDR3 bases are TGTGCCACCAGTGATTCCCCGGTAGGGCTAGCGGGGAACAATGAGCAGTTCTTC.

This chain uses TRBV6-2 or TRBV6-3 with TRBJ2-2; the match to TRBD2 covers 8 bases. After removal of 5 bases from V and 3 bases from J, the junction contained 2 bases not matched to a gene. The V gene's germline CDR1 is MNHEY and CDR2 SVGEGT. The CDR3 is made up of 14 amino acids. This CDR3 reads CASSTSGYTGELFF. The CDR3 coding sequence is TGTGCCAGCAGTACTAGCGGCTACACCGGGGAGCTGTTTTTT.

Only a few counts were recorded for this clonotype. The CDR3: CASSRDMRGLEQYF. The CDR3 DNA reads TGTGCCAGCAGTCGCGACATGAGGGGGCTCGAGCAGTACTTC. The rearrangement joins TRBV6-1 to TRBJ2-7, with 7 bases aligning to TRBD1. Germline CDR1 is MNHNS and CDR2 is SASEGT. The CDR3 spans 14 residues. The J segment lost 6 bases and the V segment lost 5 bases, leaving 10 bases of the junction unmatched.

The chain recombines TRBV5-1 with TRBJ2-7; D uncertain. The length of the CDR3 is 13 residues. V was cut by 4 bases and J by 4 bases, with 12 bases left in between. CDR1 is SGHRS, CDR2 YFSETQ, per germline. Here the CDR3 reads CASSPYNWYEQYF. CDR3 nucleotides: TGCGCCAGCAGCCCGTACAATTGGTACGAGCAGTACTTC.

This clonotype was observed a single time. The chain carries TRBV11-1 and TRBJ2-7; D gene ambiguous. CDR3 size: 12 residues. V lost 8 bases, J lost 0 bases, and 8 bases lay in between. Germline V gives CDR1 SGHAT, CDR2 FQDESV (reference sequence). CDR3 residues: CASSYFSYEQYF. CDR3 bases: TGTGCCAGCTCCTATTTCTCCTACGAGCAGTACTTC.

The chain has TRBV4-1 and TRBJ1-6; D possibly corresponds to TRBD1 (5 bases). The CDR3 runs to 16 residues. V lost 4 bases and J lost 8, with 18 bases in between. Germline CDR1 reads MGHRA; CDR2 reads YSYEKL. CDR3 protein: CASSRARDPTHSPLHF. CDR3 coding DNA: TGCGCCAGCAGCCGAGCCAGGGATCCTACGCATTCACCCCTCCACTTT.

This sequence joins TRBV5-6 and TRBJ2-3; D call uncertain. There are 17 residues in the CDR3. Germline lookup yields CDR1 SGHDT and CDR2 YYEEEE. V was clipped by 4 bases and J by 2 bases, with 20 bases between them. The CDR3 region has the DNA TGTGCCAGCAGCCCCCTTGGGCAGGAAGGCTTCACAGATACGCAGTATTTT. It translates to CASSPLGQEGFTDTQYF.

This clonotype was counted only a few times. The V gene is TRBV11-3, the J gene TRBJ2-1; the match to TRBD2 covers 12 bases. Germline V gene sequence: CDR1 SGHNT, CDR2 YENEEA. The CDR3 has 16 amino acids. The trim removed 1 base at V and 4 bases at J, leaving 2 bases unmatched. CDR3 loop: CASSLGGLAGYNEQFF. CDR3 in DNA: TGTGCCAGCAGCTTAGGGGGACTAGCGGGTTACAATGAGCAGTTCTTC.

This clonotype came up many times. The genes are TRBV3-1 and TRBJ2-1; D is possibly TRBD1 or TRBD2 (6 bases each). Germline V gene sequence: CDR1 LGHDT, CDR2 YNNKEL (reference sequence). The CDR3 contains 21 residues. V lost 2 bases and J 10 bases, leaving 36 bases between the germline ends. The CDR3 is CASSQTGLGGSAEGFTLEQFF. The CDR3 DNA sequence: TGTGCCAGCAGCCAAACGGGTTTAGGGGGTTCGGCGGAGGGTTTTACTTTAGAGCAGTTCTTC.

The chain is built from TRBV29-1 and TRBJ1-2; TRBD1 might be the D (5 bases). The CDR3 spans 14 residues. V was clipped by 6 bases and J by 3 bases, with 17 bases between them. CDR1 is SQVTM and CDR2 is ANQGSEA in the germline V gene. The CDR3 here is CSVRSRALDYGYTF. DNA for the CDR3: TGCAGCGTGCGAAGCAGGGCTTTAGACTATGGCTACACCTTC.

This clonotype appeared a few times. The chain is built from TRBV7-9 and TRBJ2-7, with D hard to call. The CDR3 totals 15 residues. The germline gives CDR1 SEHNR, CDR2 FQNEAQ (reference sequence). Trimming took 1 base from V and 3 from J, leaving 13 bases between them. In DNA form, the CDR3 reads TGTGCCAGCAGCTTAGGGGTCGGCGAGATCTACGAGCAGTACTTC. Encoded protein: CASSLGVGEIYEQYF.

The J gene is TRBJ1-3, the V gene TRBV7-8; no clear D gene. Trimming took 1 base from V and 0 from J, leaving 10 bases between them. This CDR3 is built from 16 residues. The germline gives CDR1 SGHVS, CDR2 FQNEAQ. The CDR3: CASSLEVASSGNTIYF. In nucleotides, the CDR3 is TGTGCCAGCAGCTTAGAGGTGGCATCCTCTGGAAACACCATATATTTT.

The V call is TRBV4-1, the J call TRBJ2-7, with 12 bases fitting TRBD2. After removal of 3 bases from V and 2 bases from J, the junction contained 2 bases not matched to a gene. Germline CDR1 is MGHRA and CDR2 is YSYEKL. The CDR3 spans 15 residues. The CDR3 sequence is CASSHRLAGAYEQYF. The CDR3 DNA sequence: TGCGCCAGCAGCCATAGACTAGCGGGGGCCTACGAGCAGTACTTC.

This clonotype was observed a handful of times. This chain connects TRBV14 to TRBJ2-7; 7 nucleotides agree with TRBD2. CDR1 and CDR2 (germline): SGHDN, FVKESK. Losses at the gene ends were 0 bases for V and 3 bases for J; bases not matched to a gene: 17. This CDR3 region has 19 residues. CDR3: CASSQDEWAFRTGGYEQYF. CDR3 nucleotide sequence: TGTGCCAGCAGCCAAGATGAATGGGCTTTTCGGACGGGAGGCTACGAGCAGTACTTC.

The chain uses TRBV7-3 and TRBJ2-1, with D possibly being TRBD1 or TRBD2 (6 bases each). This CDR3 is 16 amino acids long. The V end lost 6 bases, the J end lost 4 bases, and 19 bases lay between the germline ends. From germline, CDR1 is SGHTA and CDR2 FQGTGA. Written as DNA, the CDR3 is TGTGCCAGCAGTATACCGGGGCCGGGGGCTTACAATGAGCAGTTCTTC. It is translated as CASSIPGPGAYNEQFF.

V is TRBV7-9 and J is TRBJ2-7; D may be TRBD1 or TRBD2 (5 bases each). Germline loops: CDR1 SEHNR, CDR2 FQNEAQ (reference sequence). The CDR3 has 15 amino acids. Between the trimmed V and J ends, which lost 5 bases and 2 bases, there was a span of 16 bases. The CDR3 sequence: CASSHIRGPTYEQYF. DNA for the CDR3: TGTGCCAGCAGCCACATCCGGGGACCAACCTACGAGCAGTACTTC.

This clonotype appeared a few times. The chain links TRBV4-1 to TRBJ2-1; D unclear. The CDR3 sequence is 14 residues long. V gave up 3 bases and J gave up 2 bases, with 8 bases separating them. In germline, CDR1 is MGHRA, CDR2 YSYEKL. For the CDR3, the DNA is TGCGCCAGCAGCCAGGTAGCCCCCTACAATGAGCAGTTCTTC. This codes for CASSQVAPYNEQFF.

CDR3 nucleotides: TGTGCCAGCAGTTTAGTTTGGGAGCAGCCCCAGCATTTT. The encoded protein is CASSLVWEQPQHF. The chain links TRBV12-3 or TRBV12-4 to TRBJ1-5; D ambiguous. V gave up 1 base and J gave up 7 bases, with 8 bases separating them. The CDR3 extends over 13 amino acids.

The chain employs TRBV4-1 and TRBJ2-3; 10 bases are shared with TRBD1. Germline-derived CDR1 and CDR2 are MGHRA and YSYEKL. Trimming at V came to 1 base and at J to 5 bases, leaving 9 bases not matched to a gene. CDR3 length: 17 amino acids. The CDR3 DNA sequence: TGCGCCAGCAGCCAAGCGCCGGGACAGGGGACAAAAGATACGCAGTATTTT. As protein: CASSQAPGQGTKDTQYF.

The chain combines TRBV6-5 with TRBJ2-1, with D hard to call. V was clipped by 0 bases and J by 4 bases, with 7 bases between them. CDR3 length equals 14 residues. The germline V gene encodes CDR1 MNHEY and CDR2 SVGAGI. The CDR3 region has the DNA TGTGCCAGCAGTTACTCTAGAGAGTACAATGAGCAGTTCTTC. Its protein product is CASSYSREYNEQFF.

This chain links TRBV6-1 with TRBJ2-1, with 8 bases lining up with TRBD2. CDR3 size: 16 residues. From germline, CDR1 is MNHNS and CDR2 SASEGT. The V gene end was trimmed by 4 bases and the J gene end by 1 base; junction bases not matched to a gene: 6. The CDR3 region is CASSAIAGSSYNEQFF. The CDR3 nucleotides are TGTGCCAGCAGTGCAATAGCGGGATCATCCTACAATGAGCAGTTCTTC.

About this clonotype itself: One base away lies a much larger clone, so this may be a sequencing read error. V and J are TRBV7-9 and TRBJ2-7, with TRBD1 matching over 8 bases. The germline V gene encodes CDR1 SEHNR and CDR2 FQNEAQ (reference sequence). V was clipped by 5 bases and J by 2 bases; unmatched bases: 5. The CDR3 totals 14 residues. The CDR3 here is CASSHRDRPYEQYF. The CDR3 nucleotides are TGTGCCAGCAGCCACCGGGACAGGCCCTACGAGCAGTACTTC.

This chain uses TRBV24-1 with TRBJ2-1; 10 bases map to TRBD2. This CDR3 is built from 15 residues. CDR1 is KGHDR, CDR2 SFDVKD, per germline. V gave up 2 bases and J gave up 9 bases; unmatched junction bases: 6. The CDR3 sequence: CATSDWASGSSEQFF. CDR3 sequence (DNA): TGTGCCACCAGTGATTGGGCTAGCGGGAGTAGTGAGCAGTTCTTC.

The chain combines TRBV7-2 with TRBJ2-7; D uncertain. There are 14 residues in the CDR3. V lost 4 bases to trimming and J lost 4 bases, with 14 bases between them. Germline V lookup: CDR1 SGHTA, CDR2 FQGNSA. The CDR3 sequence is CASSSRVDGYEQYF. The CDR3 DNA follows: TGTGCCAGCAGCTCCAGAGTAGACGGTTACGAGCAGTACTTC.

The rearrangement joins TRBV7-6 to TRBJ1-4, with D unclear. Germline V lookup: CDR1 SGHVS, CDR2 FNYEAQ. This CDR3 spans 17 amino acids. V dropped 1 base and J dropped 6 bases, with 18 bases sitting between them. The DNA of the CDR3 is TGTGCCAGCAGCTTAGAGTTTGGCATGGACCGGGATGAAAAACTGTTTTTT. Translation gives CASSLEFGMDRDEKLFF.

DNA for the CDR3: TGCAGTGCTAGAGATTTCTGGCAGGGGGGCTACAATGAGCAGTTCTTC. Its translation is CSARDFWQGGYNEQFF. This rearrangement joins TRBV20-1 to TRBJ2-1; TRBD1 might be the D (7 bases). The length of the CDR3 is 16 residues. The germline CDR1 and CDR2 sequences are DFQATT and SNEGSKA (reference sequence). Trimming took off 0 bases at V and 3 bases at J, with 15 bases between the two ends.

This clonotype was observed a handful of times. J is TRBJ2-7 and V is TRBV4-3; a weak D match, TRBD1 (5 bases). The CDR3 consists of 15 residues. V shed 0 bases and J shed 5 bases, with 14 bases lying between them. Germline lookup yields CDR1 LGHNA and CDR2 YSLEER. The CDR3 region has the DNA TGCGCCAGCAGCCAAGATCGGAAAACAGGAAACGAGCAGTACTTC. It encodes CASSQDRKTGNEQYF.

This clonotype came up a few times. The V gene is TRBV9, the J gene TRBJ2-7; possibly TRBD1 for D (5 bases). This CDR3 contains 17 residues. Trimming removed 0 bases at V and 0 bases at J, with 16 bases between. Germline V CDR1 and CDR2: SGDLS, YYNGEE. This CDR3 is CASSVGGVGPSSYEQYF. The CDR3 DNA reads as TGTGCCAGCAGCGTAGGCGGTGTGGGGCCAAGCTCCTACGAGCAGTACTTC.

CDR3 sequence (DNA): TGCGCCAGCAGAGCAACGGGGGGCGAGGGTCGGGGTACTTACAATGAGCAGTTCTTC. Translated: CASRATGGEGRGTYNEQFF. The V call is TRBV4-1, the J call TRBJ2-1; perhaps TRBD2 as D (7 bases). Trimming removed 6 bases at V and 4 bases at J, with 28 bases between. The germline gives CDR1 MGHRA, CDR2 YSYEKL. CDR3 length: 19 amino acids.